Listed below are T cell receptor beta chains from one sample, sequenced in a study of blood T cell repertoires in COVID-19. Clones were sequenced by immunoSEQ multiplex PCR, and TCRdb holds only the in-frame ones, with some missing. Of roughly 160,000 clones in the sample, 88% are singletons; the top ten hold around 24%. Sequenced material: peripheral blood. These receptors were obtained from a man aged 55-75 years with acute or convalescent COVID-19. CDR3s include the opening cysteine and the closing phenylalanine or tryptophan.

V gene: TRBV27
J gene: TRBJ1-6
CDR3 protein: CASSGTLGSPLHF

V gene: TRBV6-2/TRBV6-3
J gene: TRBJ1-2
CDR3 protein: CASSYGGLQGYTF

V gene: TRBV5-4
J gene: TRBJ2-1
CDR3 protein: CASSGSRGSSYNEQFF

V gene: TRBV3-1/TRBV3-2
J gene: TRBJ2-1
CDR3 protein: CASSPDNYNEQFF

V gene: TRBV27
J gene: TRBJ2-5
CDR3 protein: CASSLSLFETQYF

V gene: TRBV4-2
J gene: TRBJ2-2
CDR3 protein: CASSQDWELAYANTGELFF

V gene: TRBV11-2
J gene: TRBJ1-5
CDR3 protein: CASSPTSHGTGDNQPQHF

V gene: TRBV15
J gene: TRBJ1-1
CDR3 protein: CATSSHREQGATGERGTEAFF

V gene: TRBV7-2
J gene: TRBJ2-7
CDR3 protein: CASSRTSGNDEQYF

V gene: TRBV20-1
J gene: TRBJ2-1
CDR3 protein: CSETVAGSQFF

V gene: TRBV7-2
J gene: TRBJ2-5
CDR3 protein: CASGRLAGGPETQYF

V gene: TRBV11-3
J gene: TRBJ2-5
CDR3 protein: CASSPRTSGIAQETQYF

V gene: TRBV5-1
J gene: TRBJ1-2
CDR3 protein: CASSLGQDGYTF

V gene: TRBV18
J gene: TRBJ1-5
CDR3 protein: CASSLMGTENQPQHF

V gene: TRBV10-3
J gene: TRBJ2-5
CDR3 protein: CAISEFGQGRETQYF

V gene: TRBV6-2/TRBV6-3
J gene: TRBJ1-1
CDR3 protein: CASSGDRGSNTEAFF

V gene: TRBV15
J gene: TRBJ1-5
CDR3 protein: CATSRDRGFNQPQHF

V gene: TRBV30
J gene: TRBJ1-1
CDR3 protein: CAWSVAGGNTEAFF

V gene: TRBV6-5
J gene: TRBJ1-2
CDR3 protein: CASSYSGPWRHGYTF

V gene: TRBV18
J gene: TRBJ2-3
CDR3 protein: CASSSSAANTPTDTQYF

V gene: TRBV9
J gene: TRBJ1-1
CDR3 protein: CASSVGPGHRNTEAFF

V gene: TRBV3-1/TRBV3-2
J gene: TRBJ1-1
CDR3 protein: CASSQTQGTEAFF

V gene: TRBV6-5
J gene: TRBJ2-1
CDR3 protein: CASTSGTPAYNEQFF

V gene: TRBV5-1
J gene: TRBJ1-2
CDR3 protein: CASSPTVGENYGYTF

V gene: TRBV12-3/TRBV12-4
J gene: TRBJ1-1
CDR3 protein: CASRQGGYTEAFF

V gene: TRBV7-2
J gene: TRBJ1-6
CDR3 protein: CASSFSDRARSPLHF

V gene: TRBV6-6
J gene: TRBJ2-2
CDR3 protein: CASSDRDKGNAGELFF

V gene: TRBV6-5
J gene: TRBJ2-5
CDR3 protein: CASSLGTGKTQYF

V gene: TRBV19
J gene: TRBJ1-2
CDR3 protein: CASSIRGNYGYTF

V gene: TRBV18
J gene: TRBJ2-6
CDR3 protein: CASSKPGGGSGANVLTF

V gene: TRBV11-3
J gene: TRBJ2-2
CDR3 protein: CASSESGRPTGELFF

V gene: TRBV27
J gene: TRBJ2-3
CDR3 protein: CASSLTGSPFGTDTQYF

V gene: TRBV6-5
J gene: TRBJ2-1
CDR3 protein: CASRGQDLWNEQFF

V gene: TRBV2
J gene: TRBJ1-2
CDR3 protein: CASNHPRPVMNRGYTF

V gene: TRBV14
J gene: TRBJ2-1
CDR3 protein: CASSQGHIYNEQFF

V gene: TRBV2
J gene: TRBJ1-1
CDR3 protein: CASSEAGQGGTEAFF

V gene: TRBV11-3
J gene: TRBJ2-7
CDR3 protein: CASSLGLAGDEQYF

V gene: TRBV29-1
J gene: TRBJ2-3
CDR3 protein: CSVWASTSTDTQYF

V gene: TRBV10-3
J gene: TRBJ2-2
CDR3 protein: CAISESLATGELFF

V gene: TRBV24-1
J gene: TRBJ2-1
CDR3 protein: CATSVLAGGPTEQFF

V gene: TRBV6-5
J gene: TRBJ2-1
CDR3 protein: CASSYSQPSYNEQFF

V gene: TRBV24-1
J gene: TRBJ2-1
CDR3 protein: CATSDPRGGPYNEQFF

V gene: TRBV5-1
J gene: TRBJ1-2
CDR3 protein: CASSSLDRGYGYTF

V gene: TRBV3-1/TRBV3-2
J gene: TRBJ2-7
CDR3 protein: CASSQALQLAVYEQYF

V gene: TRBV12-3/TRBV12-4
J gene: TRBJ2-5
CDR3 protein: CASSTGQGETQYF

V gene: TRBV7-2
J gene: TRBJ2-7
CDR3 protein: CASSSGTGYEQYF

V gene: TRBV24-1
J gene: TRBJ2-2
CDR3 protein: CATSRGQGGELFF

V gene: TRBV10-3
J gene: TRBJ1-2
CDR3 protein: CAISEGTRLYGYTF

V gene: TRBV5-6
J gene: TRBJ2-7
CDR3 protein: CASSLGVSGYSYEQYF

V gene: TRBV24-1
J gene: TRBJ1-2
CDR3 protein: CATSEGTGSGYTF

V gene: TRBV5-1
J gene: TRBJ1-4
CDR3 protein: CASSLGRASEKLFF

V gene: TRBV19
J gene: TRBJ1-5
CDR3 protein: CASSPTDYQPQHF

V gene: TRBV12-3/TRBV12-4
J gene: TRBJ1-3
CDR3 protein: CASSLAGLSTIYF

V gene: TRBV14
J gene: TRBJ1-1
CDR3 protein: CASSPRTANTEAFF